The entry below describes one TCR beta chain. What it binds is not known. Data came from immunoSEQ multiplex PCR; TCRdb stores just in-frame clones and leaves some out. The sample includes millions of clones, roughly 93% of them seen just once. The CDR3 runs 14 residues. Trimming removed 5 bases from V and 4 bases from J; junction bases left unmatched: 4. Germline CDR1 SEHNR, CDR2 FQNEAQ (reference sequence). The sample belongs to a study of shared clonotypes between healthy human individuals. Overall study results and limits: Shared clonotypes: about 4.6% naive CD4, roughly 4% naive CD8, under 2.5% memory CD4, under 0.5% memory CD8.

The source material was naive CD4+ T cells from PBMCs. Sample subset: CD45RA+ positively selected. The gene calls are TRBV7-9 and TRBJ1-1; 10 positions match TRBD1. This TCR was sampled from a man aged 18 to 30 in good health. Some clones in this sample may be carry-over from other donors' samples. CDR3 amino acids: CASSQGQGSTEAFF. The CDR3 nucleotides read TGTGCCAGCAGCCAGGGACAGGGGAGCACTGAAGCTTTCTTT.